This T cell receptor (beta chain) was observed in a study of CD4+ T cells in melanoma (dated by TCRdb to between 2022 and 2023). About the investigation overall: The study examined neoantigen-specific CD4+ T cells in human melanoma.

Overall study outcomes, separate from this receptor: Neoantigen-specific CD4+ T cells were reported to be correlated with the function of CD8+ T cells, macrophages and B cells. According to the report, neoantigen-specific CD4+ T cells in melanoma displayed diverse differentiation states.

The library was made by the immunoSEQ multiplex PCR assay. TCRdb mirrors the immuneACCESS table, restricted to in-frame sequences. Some clones are absent from its copies; in checked studies, under half trace to an unresolved V gene, and the reason for the others is unknown. The table for this sample lists over 100,000 clones; about 90% of them were counted only once. Together, the top ten hold around 3% of the sample. Patients with melanoma were used as donors. To note about this clone: Its antigen is not yet known. No base qualities exist here, and no much larger clone lies one base off it.

The specimen was peripheral blood. The receptor's source is a human donor with melanoma.

The DNA sequence is as follows: TGCGCCAGCAGCTTATTGTCCGGGACATCGAACACTGAAGCTTTCTTT. The resulting protein is CASSLLSGTSNTEAFF. The rearranged chain carries TRBV5-1 and TRBJ1-1, with TRBD1 perhaps the D gene, on 6 matching bases. The CDR3 sequence holds 16 residues, the cysteine and phenylalanine included. Kept here is only the CDR3 DNA, which spans 48 bases and is read in frame from base 1. V is clipped by 2 bases and J by 1 base, and the sequence between their germline boundaries is 15 bases long. The CDR1 and CDR2 encoded by the germline V gene are SGHRS and YFSETQ.